This T cell receptor beta chain appears in the sequencing data of a study of CD8 T cells in ankylosing spondylitis. Germline lookup yields CDR1 MNHEY and CDR2 SVGEGT. The CDR3 consists of 15 residues. Trimming took 10 bases from V and 0 from J, leaving 16 bases between them. General study points: The authors found the disease-linked clones to be CD8+ and relatively rare in peripheral blood. In ankylosing spondylitis blood, a motif of eight highly homologous TCR beta variants appeared characteristic. In synovial fluid and blood from reactive arthritis, some motif variants were previously reported.

Quantitative 5'-RACE with molecular barcodes was used to make the TCR beta libraries. TCRdb independently ran MiXCR on the 5' RACE reads; one entry per CDR3 protein. The sample comprises around 130,000 distinct CDR3 sequences, 6% to 8.5% of which are singletons, and less than 15% rests with the top ten. This clonotype was recorded at least ten times. Its antigen is not known. Sequenced input: blood, either unsorted or a sorted T cell fraction (not recorded which). The chain carries TRBV6-2 or TRBV6-3 and TRBJ1-3; unclear D gene. The clonotype was recovered from a male donor with ankylosing spondylitis or in good health (not recorded which). The CDR3 coding sequence is TGTGCCATCACCTCGACAATCAACTCTGGAAACACCATATATTTT. Protein sequence: CAITSTINSGNTIYF.